This T cell receptor (beta chain) comes out of a study of post-analysis software for immune sequencing data (dated by TCRdb to about 2015). Describing the broader study: The recorded disease courses included relapsing-remitting, secondary progressive and progressive-relapsing multiple sclerosis, and some patients had no subtype annotation. A subset of samples was prepared in parallel using single-end sample barcoding, then pooled and co-amplified after Illumina adapter ligation. The patient repertoires were set against 10 to 11 previously published healthy control repertoires from donors whose ages ranged from roughly 6 to 27 years. The full study reports these points: Patients showed significantly higher frequencies than controls for roughly five TRBV segments, among them TRBV5-6, TRBV5-1 and TRBV20-1. Compared with controls, multiple sclerosis patients had significantly lower normalized Chao1 diversity, a finding suggesting substantial peripheral T-cell clonal expansion. Direct clustering with F measure revealed strong co-clustering of samples prepared in the same batch, which led to a batch-effect correction. The control group was slightly older than the multiple sclerosis patient group.

A note on this clonotype: Its binding antigen is unknown. Per-base qualities were not stored, and no clone one base away is much larger.

Spanning cysteine to phenylalanine, the CDR3 consists of 15 amino acids. Just CDR3 DNA is preserved here, 45 bases in frame from base 1. CDR1 and CDR2 (LGHDT, YNNKEL) derive from the germline V gene (reference sequence). The junction carries 12 bases between V and J, which are trimmed by 0 bases and 3 bases respectively. The library was generated by PCR. Sequencing was carried out with an Illumina HiSeq 2500. To reduce PCR and sequencing biases, unique molecular identifiers were built into the TCR beta cDNA libraries. Some 500,000 cDNA molecules were obtained per 1 to 10 million input T cells, so each molecule approximated one T cell. The same protocol used for the earlier healthy control dataset was applied to prepare and sequence the patient libraries. Samples belonging to the same batch were prepared together, multiplexed and sequenced on a shared HiSeq lane. In the paper's pipeline: Raw barcoded reads were processed with MIGEC, discarding single-read molecular identifier groups before consensus assembly and CDR3 extraction. VDJtools was used for post-analysis of the clonotype tables, and diversity was normalized by down-sampling every dataset to the size of the smallest sample. Repertoire overlap clustering matched CDR3 amino acid but not nucleotide sequences to correct batch-related cross-sample contamination. TCRdb trimmed the raw reads at Q25, called clones with MiXCR and kept productive beta chains. For every CDR3 protein sequence, its rows merge into one entry that carries the most common genes and DNA. These V and J calls are TCRdb output, not the study's own analysis. The sample table holds fewer than 900,000 distinct CDR3 sequences, of which roughly 50% were seen once. The leading ten clones occupy 4% to 5% of the sample.

TCR beta repertoires were profiled from peripheral blood of roughly 13 young patients with multiple sclerosis to demonstrate the VDJtools post-analysis software. The multiple sclerosis patients were children and adolescents between roughly 6 and 16 years of age. Material: blood. The sequence came from a girl between 10 and 17 years old with multiple sclerosis. Recombination connected TRBV3-1 to TRBJ2-7; no D gene can be assigned with confidence. In nucleotides, the sequence is TGTGCCAGCAGCCAAGAACTTGTAACAGACTACGAGCAGTACTTC. It encodes CASSQELVTDYEQYF.